This T cell receptor (beta chain) is from a study of cytomegalovirus exposure and HLA in healthy donors. General study results and limits: Rare TCR sequences dominated, though some public TCRs recurred in many donors. V- and J-gene trimming in TCR beta was tied to a missense DCLRE1C variant by an analysis performed later.

This clone was recorded once. Its antigen is still unknown. Trimming stripped 4 bases from V and 6 bases from J, with 17 bases between. There are 15 residues in the CDR3. Germline assignment: CDR1 LGHNA and CDR2 YSLEER. In the PCR, 60 Vbeta and 13 Jbeta primers were used. Data came from immunoSEQ multiplex PCR; TCRdb stores just in-frame clones and leaves some out. The data show roughly 160,000 clones, around 80% seen once. This clonotype was sampled from a male donor in good health and CMV-seronegative. The sequencing sample was made of PBMCs. The rearrangement uses TRBV4-3 and TRBJ2-3; possible D gene TRBD2, 6 bases. In DNA, the CDR3 is TGCGCCAGCAGCCCACTAGCCACGGGAATGGATACGCAGTATTTT. Translated, it gives CASSPLATGMDTQYF.